A single count supports the clone carrying this T cell receptor beta chain. The data belong to a study of blood T cell repertoires in COVID-19. Study details: Researchers got acute and convalescent COVID-19 samples from the United States, Italy and Spain. PBMCs, B-cell-depleted T cells, or T cells were the source of the cDNA or gDNA that made up the material.

Germline values: CDR1 MGHRA, CDR2 YSYEKL. The CDR3 runs 12 residues. V lost 1 base to trimming and J lost 13 bases, with 8 bases between them. The protocol was immunoSEQ multiplex PCR, while the TCRdb copy is restricted to in-frame clones and leaves out a portion. The repertoire holds hundreds of thousands of clones, with 87% as singletons. Sample: PBMCs or T cells enriched from blood (not recorded which). The sequence came from a woman aged 25 to 39 with acute COVID-19. This chain links TRBV4-1 with TRBJ1-6; D uncertain. CDR3 amino acids: CASSQVLSPLHF. DNA for the CDR3: TGCGCCAGCAGCCAAGTTCTATCCCCCCTCCACTTT.